This T cell receptor (beta chain) was sequenced for a study of shared T cell receptors in the human thymus. Trimming took 1 base from V and 5 from J; bases not matched to a gene: 11. This CDR3 contains 17 residues. Germline CDR1 reads LGHNT; CDR2 reads FRNRAP. Measured with immunoSEQ multiplex PCR; TCRdb has only the in-frame clones, and not every one. This sample has hundreds of thousands of clones, with 80% to 90% found just once. The data also belong to a second study, concerning human thymus T cells. That publication notes: The source of the thymus tissue was resections taken during corrective heart surgery. There were highly overlapping thymic repertoires among unrelated individuals, as related research reported.

This receptor was obtained from a girl less than two years old with a congenital heart defect. Source material: thymocytes. The V gene is TRBV12-5, the J gene TRBJ2-7; 10 bases line up with TRBD2. The CDR3 DNA reads TGTGCTAGTGGTTTGGCACTAACTAGCGGGGTGAACGACGAGCAGTACTTC. Protein product: CASGLALTSGVNDEQYF. The whole variable domain, remainder taken from reference TRBV12-5 and TRBJ2-7, is DARVTQTPRHKVTEMGQEVTMRCQPILGHNTVFWYRQTMMQGLELLAYFRNRAPLDDSGMPKDRFSAEMPDATLATLKIQPSEPRDSAVYFCASGLALTSGVNDEQYFGPGTRLTVT.